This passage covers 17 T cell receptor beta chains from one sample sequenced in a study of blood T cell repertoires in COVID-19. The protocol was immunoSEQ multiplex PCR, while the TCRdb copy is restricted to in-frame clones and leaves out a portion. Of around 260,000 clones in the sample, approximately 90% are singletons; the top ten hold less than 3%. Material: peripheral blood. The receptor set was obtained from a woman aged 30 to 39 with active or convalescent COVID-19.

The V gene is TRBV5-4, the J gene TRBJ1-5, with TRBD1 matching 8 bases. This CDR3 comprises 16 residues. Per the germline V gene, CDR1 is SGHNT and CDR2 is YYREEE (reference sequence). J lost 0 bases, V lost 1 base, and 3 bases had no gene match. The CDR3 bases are TGTGCCAGCAGCTTGTGGACAGGGCATAGCAATCAGCCCCAGCATTTT. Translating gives CASSLWTGHSNQPQHF.

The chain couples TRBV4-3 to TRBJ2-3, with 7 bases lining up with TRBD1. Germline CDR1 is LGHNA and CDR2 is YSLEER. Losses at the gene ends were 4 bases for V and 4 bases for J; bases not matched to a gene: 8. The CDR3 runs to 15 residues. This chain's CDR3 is CASSRLTGNADTQYF. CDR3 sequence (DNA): TGCGCCAGCAGCCGATTGACAGGGAACGCAGATACGCAGTATTTT.

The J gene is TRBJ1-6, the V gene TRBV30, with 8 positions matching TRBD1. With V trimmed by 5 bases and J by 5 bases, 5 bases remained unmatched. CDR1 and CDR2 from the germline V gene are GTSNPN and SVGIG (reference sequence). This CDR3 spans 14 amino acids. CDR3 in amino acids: CAWEPTGDNSPLHF. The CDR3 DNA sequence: TGTGCCTGGGAACCGACAGGGGATAATTCACCCCTCCACTTT. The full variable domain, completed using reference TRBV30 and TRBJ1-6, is SQTIHQWPATLVQPVGSPLSLECTVEGTSNPNLYWYRQAAGRGLQLLFYSVGIGQISSEVPQNLSASRPQDRQFILSSKKLLLSDSGFYLCAWEPTGDNSPLHFGNGTRLTVT.

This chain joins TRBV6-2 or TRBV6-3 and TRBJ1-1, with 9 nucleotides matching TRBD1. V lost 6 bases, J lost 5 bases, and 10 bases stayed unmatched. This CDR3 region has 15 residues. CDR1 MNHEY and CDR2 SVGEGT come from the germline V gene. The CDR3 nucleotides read TGTGCCAGCAGCCCCCGGACAGGGGAAGGGACTGAAGCTTTCTTT. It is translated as CASSPRTGEGTEAFF.

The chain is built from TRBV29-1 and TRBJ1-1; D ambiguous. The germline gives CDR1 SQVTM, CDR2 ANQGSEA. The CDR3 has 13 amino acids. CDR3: CRRIITSLTEAFF. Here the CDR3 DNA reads TGCCGGAGAATAATTACTTCCCTCACTGAAGCTTTCTTT.

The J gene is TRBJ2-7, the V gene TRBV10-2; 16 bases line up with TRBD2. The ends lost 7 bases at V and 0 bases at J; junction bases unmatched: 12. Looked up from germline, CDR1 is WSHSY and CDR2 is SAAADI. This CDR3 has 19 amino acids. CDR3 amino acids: CASNTMGLAGGRFSYEQYF. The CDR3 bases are TGCGCCAGCAATACTATGGGACTAGCGGGGGGGCGATTCTCCTACGAGCAGTACTTC.

CDR3 protein: CASSRVAGANYGYTF. CDR3 bases: TGTGCCAGCAGCCGGGTTGCAGGGGCTAACTATGGCTACACCTTC. The chain links TRBV7-2 to TRBJ1-2; TRBD1 is a possible D gene (6 bases). Trimming removed 5 bases from V and 0 bases from J, with 13 bases in between. The CDR3 is made up of 15 amino acids. Germline-derived CDR1 and CDR2 are SGHTA and FQGNSA.

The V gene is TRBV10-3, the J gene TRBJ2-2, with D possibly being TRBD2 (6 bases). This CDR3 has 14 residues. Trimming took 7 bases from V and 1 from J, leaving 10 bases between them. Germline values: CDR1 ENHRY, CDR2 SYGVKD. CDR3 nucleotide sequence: TGTGCCATCAATCAGGGAGGGAACACCGGGGAGCTGTTTTTT. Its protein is CAINQGGNTGELFF.

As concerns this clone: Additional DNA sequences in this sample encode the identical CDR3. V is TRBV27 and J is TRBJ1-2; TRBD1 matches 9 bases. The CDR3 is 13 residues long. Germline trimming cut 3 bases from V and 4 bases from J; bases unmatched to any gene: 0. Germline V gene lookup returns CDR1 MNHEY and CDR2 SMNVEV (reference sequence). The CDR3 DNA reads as TGTGCCAGCAGTTTGGGACAGGGCTATGGCTACACCTTC. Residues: CASSLGQGYGYTF.

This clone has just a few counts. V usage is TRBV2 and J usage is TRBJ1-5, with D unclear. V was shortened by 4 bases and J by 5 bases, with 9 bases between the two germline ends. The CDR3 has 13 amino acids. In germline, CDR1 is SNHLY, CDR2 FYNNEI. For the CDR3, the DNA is TGTGCCAGCAGTGCCCACACCTATCAGCCCCAGCATTTT. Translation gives CASSAHTYQPQHF.

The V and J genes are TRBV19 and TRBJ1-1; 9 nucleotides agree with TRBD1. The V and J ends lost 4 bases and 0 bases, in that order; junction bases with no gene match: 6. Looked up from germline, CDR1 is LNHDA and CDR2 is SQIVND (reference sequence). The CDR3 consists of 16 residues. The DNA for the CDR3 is TGTGCCAGTAGTACCCGACAGGGGGTGGTGAACACTGAAGCTTTCTTT. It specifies CASSTRQGVVNTEAFF.

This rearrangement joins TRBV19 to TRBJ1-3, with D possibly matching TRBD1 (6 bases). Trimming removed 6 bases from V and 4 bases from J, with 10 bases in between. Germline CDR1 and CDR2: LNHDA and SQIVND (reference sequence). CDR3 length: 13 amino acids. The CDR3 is CASRMGAGNTIYF. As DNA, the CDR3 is TGTGCCAGTAGAATGGGGGCGGGAAACACCATATATTTT.

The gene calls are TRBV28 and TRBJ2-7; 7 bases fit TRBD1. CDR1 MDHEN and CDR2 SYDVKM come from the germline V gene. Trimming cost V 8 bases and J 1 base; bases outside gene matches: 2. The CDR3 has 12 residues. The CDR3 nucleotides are TGTGCCAGCCAGACAGGGTCCTACGAGCAGTACTTC. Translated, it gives CASQTGSYEQYF.

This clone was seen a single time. The CDR3 reads CASSLGWTGAYEQYF. In nucleotides, the CDR3 is TGCGCCAGCAGCTTGGGTTGGACAGGGGCCTACGAGCAGTACTTC. J is TRBJ2-7 and V is TRBV5-1; 9 nucleotides agree with TRBD1. CDR3 length equals 15 residues. CDR1 is SGHRS, CDR2 YFSETQ, per germline. Trimming at V came to 0 bases and at J to 2 bases, leaving 3 bases not matched to a gene.

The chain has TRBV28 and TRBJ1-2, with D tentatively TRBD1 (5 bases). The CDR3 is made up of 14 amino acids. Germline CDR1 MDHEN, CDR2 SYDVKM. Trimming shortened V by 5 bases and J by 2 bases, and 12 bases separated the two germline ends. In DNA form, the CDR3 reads TGTGCCAGCAGTCTGGGGCAGACCAACTATGGCTACACCTTC. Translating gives CASSLGQTNYGYTF.

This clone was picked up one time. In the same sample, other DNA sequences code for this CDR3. The CDR3 spells CASSEAGDSPLHF. CDR3 nucleotide sequence: TGTGCCAGCAGTGAAGCAGGGGATTCACCCCTCCACTTT. The chain links TRBV28 to TRBJ1-6; maybe TRBD1 (6 bases). Trimming left V 5 bases short and J 8 bases short, with 10 bases between. Germline V lookup: CDR1 MDHEN, CDR2 SYDVKM. CDR3 length: 13 amino acids.

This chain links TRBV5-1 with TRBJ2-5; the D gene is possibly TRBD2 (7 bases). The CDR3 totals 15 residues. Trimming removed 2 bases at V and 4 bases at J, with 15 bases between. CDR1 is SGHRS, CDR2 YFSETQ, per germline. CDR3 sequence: CASSFGGLQRETQYF. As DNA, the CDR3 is TGCGCCAGCAGCTTCGGGGGGCTTCAAAGAGAGACCCAGTACTTC. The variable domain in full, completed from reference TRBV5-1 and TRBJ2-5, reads KAGVTQTPRYLIKTRGQQVTLSCSPISGHRSVSWYQQTPGQGLQFLFEYFSETQRNKGNFPGRFSGRQFSNSRSEMNVSTLELGDSALYLCASSFGGLQRETQYFGPGTRLLVL.